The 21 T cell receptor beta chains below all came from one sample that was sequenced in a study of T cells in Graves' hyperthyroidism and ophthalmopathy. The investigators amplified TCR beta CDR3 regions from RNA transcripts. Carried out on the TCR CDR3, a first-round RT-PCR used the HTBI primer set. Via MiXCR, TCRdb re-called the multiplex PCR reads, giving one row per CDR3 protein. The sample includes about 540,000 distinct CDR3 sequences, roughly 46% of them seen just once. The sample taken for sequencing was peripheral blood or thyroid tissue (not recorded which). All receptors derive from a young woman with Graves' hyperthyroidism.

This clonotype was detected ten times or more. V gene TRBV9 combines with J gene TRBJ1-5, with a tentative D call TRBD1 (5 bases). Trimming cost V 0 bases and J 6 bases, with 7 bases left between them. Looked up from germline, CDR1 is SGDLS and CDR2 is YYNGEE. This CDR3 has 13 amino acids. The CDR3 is CASSVGGSQPQHF. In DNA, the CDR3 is TGTGCCAGCAGCGTAGGGGGCAGTCAGCCCCAGCATTTT.

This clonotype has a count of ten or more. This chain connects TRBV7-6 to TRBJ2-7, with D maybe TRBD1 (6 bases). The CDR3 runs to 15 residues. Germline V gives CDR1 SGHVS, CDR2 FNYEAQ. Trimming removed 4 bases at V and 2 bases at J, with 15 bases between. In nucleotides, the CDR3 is TGTGCCAGCAGCTCCCAGGGGAGTTCGGCCTACGAGCAGTACTTC. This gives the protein CASSSQGSSAYEQYF. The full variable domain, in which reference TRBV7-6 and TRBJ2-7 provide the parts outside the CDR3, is GAGVSQSPRYKVTKRGQDVALRCDPISGHVSLYWYRQALGQGPEFLTYFNYEAQQDKSGLPNDRFSAERPEGSISTLTIQRTEQRDSAMYRCASSSQGSSAYEQYFGPGTRLTVT.

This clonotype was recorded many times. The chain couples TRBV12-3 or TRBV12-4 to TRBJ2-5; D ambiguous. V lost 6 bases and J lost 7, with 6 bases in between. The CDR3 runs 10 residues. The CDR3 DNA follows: TGTGCCAGCAGCCCCGGGACCCAGTACTTC. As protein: CASSPGTQYF.

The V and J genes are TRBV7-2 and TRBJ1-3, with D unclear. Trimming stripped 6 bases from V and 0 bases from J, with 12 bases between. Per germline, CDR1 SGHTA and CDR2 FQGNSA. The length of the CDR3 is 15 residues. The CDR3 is CASSKLHASGNTIYF. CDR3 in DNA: TGTGCCAGCAGTAAACTACATGCCTCTGGAAACACCATATATTTT.

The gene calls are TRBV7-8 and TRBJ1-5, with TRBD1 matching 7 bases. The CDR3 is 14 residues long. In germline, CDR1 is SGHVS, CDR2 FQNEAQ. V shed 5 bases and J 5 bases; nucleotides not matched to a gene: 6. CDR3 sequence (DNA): TGTGCCAGCAGCCAAGAGGGGGCTCATCAGCCCCAGCATTTT. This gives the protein CASSQEGAHQPQHF.

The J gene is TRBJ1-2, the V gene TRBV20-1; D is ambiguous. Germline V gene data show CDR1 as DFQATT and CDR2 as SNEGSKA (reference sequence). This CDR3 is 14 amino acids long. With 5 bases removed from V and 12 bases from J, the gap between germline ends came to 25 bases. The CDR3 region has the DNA TGCAGTGCTTTGGGGTCGGGTAGCGGGAGGACGAACACCTTC. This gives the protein CSALGSGSGRTNTF.

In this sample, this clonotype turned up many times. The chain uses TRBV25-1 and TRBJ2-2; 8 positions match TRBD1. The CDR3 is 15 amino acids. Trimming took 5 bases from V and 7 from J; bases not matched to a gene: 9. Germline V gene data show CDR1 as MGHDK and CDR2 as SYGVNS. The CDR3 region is CASSNGQGMGGELFF. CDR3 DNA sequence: TGTGCCAGCAGTAATGGACAGGGAATGGGCGGGGAGCTGTTTTTT. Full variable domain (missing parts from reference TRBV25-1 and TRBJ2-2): EADIYQTPRYLVIGTGKKITLECSQTMGHDKMYWYQQDPGMELHLIHYSYGVNSTEKGDLSSESTVSRIRTEHFPLTLESARPSHTSQYLCASSNGQGMGGELFFGEGSRLTVL.

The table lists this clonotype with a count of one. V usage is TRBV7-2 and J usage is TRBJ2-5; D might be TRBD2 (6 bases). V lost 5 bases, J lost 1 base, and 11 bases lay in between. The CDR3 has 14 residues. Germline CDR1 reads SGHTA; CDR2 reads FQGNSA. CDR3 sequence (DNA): TGTGCCAGCAGCCCTATGGGACTCCAAGAGACCCAGTACTTC. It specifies CASSPMGLQETQYF. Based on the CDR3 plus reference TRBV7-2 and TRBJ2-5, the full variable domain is GAGVSQSPSNKVTEKGKDVELRCDPISGHTALYWYRQSLGQGLEFLIYFQGNSAPDKSGLPSDRFSAERTGGSVSTLTIQRTQQEDSAVYLCASSPMGLQETQYFGPGTRLLVL.

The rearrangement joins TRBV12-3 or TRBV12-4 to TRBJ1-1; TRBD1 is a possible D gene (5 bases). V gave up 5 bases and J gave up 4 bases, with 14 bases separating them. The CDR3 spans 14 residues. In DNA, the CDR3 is TGTGCCAGCAGTGAAGCGGAGGGGAGCACTGAAGCTTTCTTT. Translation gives CASSEAEGSTEAFF.

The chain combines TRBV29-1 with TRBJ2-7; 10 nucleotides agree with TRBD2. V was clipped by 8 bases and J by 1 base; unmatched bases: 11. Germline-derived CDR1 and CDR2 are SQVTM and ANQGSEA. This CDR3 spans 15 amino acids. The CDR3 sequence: CSSLLRTSGSYEQYF. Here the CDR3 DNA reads TGCAGCAGTCTACTAAGGACTAGCGGATCCTACGAGCAGTACTTC.

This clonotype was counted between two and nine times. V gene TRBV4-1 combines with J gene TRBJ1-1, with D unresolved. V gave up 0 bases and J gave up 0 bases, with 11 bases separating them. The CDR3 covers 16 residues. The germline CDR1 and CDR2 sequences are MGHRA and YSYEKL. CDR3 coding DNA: TGCGCCAGCAGCCAAGATCCGGCCCTTCTGAACACTGAAGCTTTCTTT. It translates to CASSQDPALLNTEAFF.

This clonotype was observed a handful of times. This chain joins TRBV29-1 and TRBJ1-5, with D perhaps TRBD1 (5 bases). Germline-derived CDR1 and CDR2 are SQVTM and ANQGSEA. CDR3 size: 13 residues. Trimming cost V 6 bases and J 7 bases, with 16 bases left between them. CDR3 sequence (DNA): TGCAGCGTCGCGGACATGAGGGAGCAGCCCCAGCATTTT. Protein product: CSVADMREQPQHF.

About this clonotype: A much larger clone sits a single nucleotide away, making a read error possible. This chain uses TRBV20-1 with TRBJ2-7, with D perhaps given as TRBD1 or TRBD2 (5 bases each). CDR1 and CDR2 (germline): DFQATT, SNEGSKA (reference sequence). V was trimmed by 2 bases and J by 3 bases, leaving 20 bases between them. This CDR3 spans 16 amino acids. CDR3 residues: CSARNLQGVLVYEQYF. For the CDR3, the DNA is TGCAGTGCTAGAAATCTCCAGGGAGTTTTGGTCTACGAGCAGTACTTC.

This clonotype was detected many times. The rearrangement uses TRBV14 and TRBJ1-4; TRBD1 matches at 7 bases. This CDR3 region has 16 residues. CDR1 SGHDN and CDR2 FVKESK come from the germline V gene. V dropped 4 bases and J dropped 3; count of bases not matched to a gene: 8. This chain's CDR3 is CASSPRQGRSNEKLFF. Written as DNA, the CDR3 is TGTGCCAGCAGCCCGCGACAGGGACGGTCTAATGAAAAACTGTTTTTT.

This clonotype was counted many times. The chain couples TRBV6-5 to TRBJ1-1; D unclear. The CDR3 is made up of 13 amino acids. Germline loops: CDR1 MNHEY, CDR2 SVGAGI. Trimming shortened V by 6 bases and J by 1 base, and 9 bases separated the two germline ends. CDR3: CASSPRSNTEAFF. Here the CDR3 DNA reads TGTGCCAGCAGCCCGAGATCGAACACTGAAGCTTTCTTT.

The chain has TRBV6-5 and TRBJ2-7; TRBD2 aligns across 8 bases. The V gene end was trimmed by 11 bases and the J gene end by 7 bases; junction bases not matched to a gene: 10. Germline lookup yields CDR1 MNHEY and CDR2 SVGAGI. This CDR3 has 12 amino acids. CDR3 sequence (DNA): TGTGCCGTCAGTCTACTAGCGGAGGAGCAGTACTTC. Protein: CAVSLLAEEQYF.

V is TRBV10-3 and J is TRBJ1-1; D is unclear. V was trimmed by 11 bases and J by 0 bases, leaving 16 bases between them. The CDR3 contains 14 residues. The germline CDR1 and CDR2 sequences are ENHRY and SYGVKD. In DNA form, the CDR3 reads TGTGCCGCCAGCAGCCAAGGAATGAACACTGAAGCTTTCTTT. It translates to CAASSQGMNTEAFF.

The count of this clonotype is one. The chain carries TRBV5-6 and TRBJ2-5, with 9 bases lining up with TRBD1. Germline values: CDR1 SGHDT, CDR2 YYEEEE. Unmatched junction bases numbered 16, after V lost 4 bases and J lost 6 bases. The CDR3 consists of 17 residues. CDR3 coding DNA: TGTGCCAGCAGCGCTACAGGGGGCGCGGGAGATGTAAAGACCCAGTACTTC. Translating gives CASSATGGAGDVKTQYF.

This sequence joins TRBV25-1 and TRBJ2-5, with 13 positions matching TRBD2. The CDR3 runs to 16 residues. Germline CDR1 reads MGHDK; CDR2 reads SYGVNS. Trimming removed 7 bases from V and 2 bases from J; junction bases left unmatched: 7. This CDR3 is CASTEGTSGIQETQYF. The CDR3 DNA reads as TGTGCCAGCACTGAGGGGACTAGCGGGATTCAAGAGACCCAGTACTTC.

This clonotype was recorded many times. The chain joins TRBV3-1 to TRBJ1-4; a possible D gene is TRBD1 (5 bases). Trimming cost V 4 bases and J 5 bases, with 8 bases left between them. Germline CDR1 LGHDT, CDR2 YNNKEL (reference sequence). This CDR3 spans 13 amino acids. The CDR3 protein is CASSPPGNEKLFF. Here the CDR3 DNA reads TGTGCCAGCAGCCCACCAGGGAATGAAAAACTGTTTTTT.

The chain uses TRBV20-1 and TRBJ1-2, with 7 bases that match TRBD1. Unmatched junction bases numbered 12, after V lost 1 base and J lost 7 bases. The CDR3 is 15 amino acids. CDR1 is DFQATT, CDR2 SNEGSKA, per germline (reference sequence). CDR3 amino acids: CSARAPRQGVPGYTF. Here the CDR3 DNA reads TGCAGTGCTAGAGCCCCTCGACAGGGCGTCCCTGGCTACACCTTC.